This T cell receptor (beta chain) stems from a study of T cell responses to AZD1222 COVID-19 vaccine listed by TCRdb under 2021. Background on the whole study: AZD1222 recipients whose second dose came at about 4 weeks and those whose second dose came at about 12 weeks were combined into one group, since spike-specific TCR depth and breadth did not differ between the two schedules. A total of approximately 240 trial participants underwent TCR sequencing, of whom some 210 received two doses of AZD1222 and about 25 received two doses of the MenACWY control vaccine. Trial participants were enrolled into age subgroups of 18-55, 56-69 and 70-plus years, which contained roughly 140, 27 and 60 TCR-sequenced participants, respectively. The paper's findings and limits, for the study overall: Because no day 14 peak-response samples were available, repertoires were characterized only after the peak T cell response. Nearly half of unique spike-specific TCRs reportedly recognized epitopes outside regions mutated in the B.1.351 and B.1.1.7 variants. Conclusions about previously exposed vaccinees were limited because only six AZD1222 recipients were SARS-CoV-2 seropositive at baseline. The 56-69-year group was small, and its depth increase did not reach significance, likely because of low power. The whole spike protein was spanned by vaccine-associated CD4 TCRs, and dominant responses were seen in regions 160-218 and 743-854. Participants were mostly white British, with more females than males. The authors suggested clonal diversity may have been underestimated. After two AZD1222 doses, spike-specific TCR breadth and depth were significantly higher than at day 0 and than in MenACWY recipients.

The CDR3 regions of human TCRbeta chains were analyzed by immunosequencing. Turning to the authors' computational methods: TCRs in the repertoires were matched against a reference library of SARS-CoV-2-specific TCRs that had been generated with the MIRA antigen-specificity platform. Breadth meant the fraction of unique TCRs that were SARS-CoV-2-associated, whereas depth meant the fraction of total T cells that were SARS-CoV-2-associated. Using the MIRA data, each spike-specific TCR was assigned both to the spike region to which the TCR was reactive and to a CD4 or CD8 class. Log10-transformed breadth and depth values were compared by one-way ANOVA with Sidak's multiple comparisons tests. The clones in this table, taken by TCRdb from immuneACCESS, are in-frame only. Not every clone is retained; where verified, under half of the shortfall comes from an unresolved V gene, and the cause of the rest is unknown. V and J calls and clone size are copied from that table; D and trimming were computed from the DNA. For this sample there are some 110,000 clones; roughly 88% appear just once. The ten most abundant clones make up 2% to 3% of the sample.

The germline V gene provides CDR1 MNHEY and CDR2 SVGAGI. V is reduced by 5 bases and J by 5 bases, leaving a spacing of 3 bases between them. Measured from the cysteine to the phenylalanine, the CDR3 is 11 residues long. The only DNA kept is the CDR3, 33 bases in frame from the first base. This specimen's time point label, per the study, means: baseline before first vaccination. Samples from vaccinated people were obtained from the UK trials COV001 and COV002, which included a single-blind randomized controlled phase 2/3 trial of AZD1222 (ChAdOx1 nCoV-19) in healthy adults. For TCRbeta chain sequencing, PBMC samples from trial participants were taken at day 0 and at day 28 after the second dose. Turning to this clone: The specificity of this receptor is unknown. No much larger clone is present one base from it, and per-base qualities are unavailable.

This chain is built from TRBV6-5 and TRBJ2-2, with no reliable assignment of the D segment. The sequence was obtained from an adult in good health. Sequencing was performed on peripheral blood, taken on day 0 of AZD1222 vaccination. The sequenced DNA: TGTGCCAGCAGTAAAACCGGGGAGCTGTTTTTT. Its protein product is CASSKTGELFF.